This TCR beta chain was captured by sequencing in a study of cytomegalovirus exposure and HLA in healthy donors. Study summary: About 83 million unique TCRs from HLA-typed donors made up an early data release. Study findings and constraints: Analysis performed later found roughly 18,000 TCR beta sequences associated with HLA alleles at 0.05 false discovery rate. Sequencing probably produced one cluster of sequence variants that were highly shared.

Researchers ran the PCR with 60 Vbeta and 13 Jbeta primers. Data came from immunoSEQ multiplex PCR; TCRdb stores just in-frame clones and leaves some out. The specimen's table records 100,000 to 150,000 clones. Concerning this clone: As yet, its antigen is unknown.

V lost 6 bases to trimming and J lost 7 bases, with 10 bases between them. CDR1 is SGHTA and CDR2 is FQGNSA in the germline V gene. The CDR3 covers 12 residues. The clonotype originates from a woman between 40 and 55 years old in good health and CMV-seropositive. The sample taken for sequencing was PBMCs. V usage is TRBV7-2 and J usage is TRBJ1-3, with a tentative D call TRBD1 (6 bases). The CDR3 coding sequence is TGTGCCAGCAGTGGGGGCCACAACACCATATATTTT. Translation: CASSGGHNTIYF. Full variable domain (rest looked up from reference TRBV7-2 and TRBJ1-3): GAGVSQSPSNKVTEKGKDVELRCDPISGHTALYWYRQSLGQGLEFLIYFQGNSAPDKSGLPSDRFSAERTGGSVSTLTIQRTQQEDSAVYLCASSGGHNTIYFGEGSWLTVV.